The following is a TCR beta chain sequence with its context. It has no known antigen specificity. No base quality values were provided; no much bigger clone lies one nucleotide off. These data are taken from a study of beta chain features in type 1 diabetes (dated by TCRdb to 2016 to 2018). About the study as a whole: Patients and healthy donors did not differ in mean age, gender distribution, total cell number or subset yield. A total of 85 million to 140 million sorted cells were examined across all samples, and a strong correlation was observed between cell number per subset and RNA yield. The study compared TCRB repertoires of sorted circulating CD4+ T cell subsets between recently diagnosed type 1 diabetes patients and matched healthy donors. Whereas all 30 or so donors provided naive and central memory subsets, regulatory and stem cell-like memory subsets were isolated from just 8 patients and about eight healthy donors. What the work shows at the level of the full study, not this receptor alone: Only small numbers of individuals were included in the HLA sub-analyses, which left unresolved whether HLA type had any influence on TCRB rearrangement. Naive, central memory and regulatory TCRB repertoires appeared to be more similar among patients than among healthy donors. Type 1 diabetes patients showed a moderate but significant shortening of TCRB CDR3 length in all four CD4+ subsets. Because cDNA rather than genomic DNA was sequenced, highly expressing activated cells could have been over-represented, although no difference in activation and CD3 levels was found between groups. Patients with type 1 diabetes made fewer insertions and deleted more nucleotides at VDJ recombination sites, implying thymic rearrangement abnormalities. PCR might favor shorter templates, but patient and control samples were amplified and corrected together, so any skew would affect both groups equally.

From each donor, a single peripheral blood sample of 95 to 150 mL on average was drawn into heparinised tubes. Using a panel that included CD45RO, CCR7, CD25, CD127, CD95 and CD27, naive, central memory, regulatory and stem cell-like memory CD4+ T cells were sorted on a BD FACSAria II. Every sorted population had a purity above 95%. Right away, PBMCs were isolated by Lymphoprep density gradient centrifugation and were stained directly, with no culture step. So that batch effects would be minimized, each experiment stained and sorted samples in pairs, pairing one healthy donor with one patient. All of the isolated RNA was reverse transcribed with the High Capacity cDNA Reverse Transcription Kit, so expressed TCRB transcripts were sequenced. Naive, central memory and regulatory T cell samples underwent deep immunoSEQ sequencing, averaging around 4 million total reads per sample. After sorted cells were lysed in RLT buffer, RNA was extracted with DNase-treated RNeasy Micro or Mini kits, with the choice depending on cell number. To prevent cross-contamination, every cell subset was processed on its own, while patient and healthy donor samples were processed together. Using the immunoSEQ multiplex PCR, TCRB sequences were amplified from cDNA into 87-bp fragments spanning the CDR3 region. Amplicons were sequenced on the Illumina HiSeq platform. The authors' pipeline ran thus. PCR bias was computationally corrected using synthetic template baselines, reads within Hamming distance 2 were collapsed, and singletons that could not be merged were discarded. Reads were aligned to IMGT to assign V, D and J genes, CDR3 length, and insertions or deletions at six rearrangement sites. Clonotype counts were normalized to sorted cell number within each subset before computing true diversity and Gini coefficients with the tcR R package. Repertoire sharing was quantified using the overlap coefficient calculated on TCRB nucleotide sequences. TCRdb re-hosts the immuneACCESS table, in-frame sequences only. Its copies lack some clones; in the studies checked, an unresolved V gene accounts for under half of them, and the cause for the rest is not known. V, J and clone size are those of that table, while D and trimming were read from the DNA. The sample contains about 220,000 clones, 11% of them found a single time. In total, the top ten clones hold approximately 1.3% of the sample.

The clonotype was recovered from a man younger than 30 in good health. The source material was central memory CD4+ T cells from blood.

The sequence in DNA is TGTGCCAGCAGCTCCGGGACTAGCGGGCTCTACGAGCAGTACTTC. Translated, it gives CASSSGTSGLYEQYF. The chain links TRBV7-2 with TRBJ2-7, with 12 junctional bases fitting TRBD2. After removal of 4 bases from V and 3 bases from J, the junction retains 4 bases not matched to a gene. Measured from the cysteine to the phenylalanine, the CDR3 is 15 residues long. Of all the DNA, just the CDR3 is kept, 45 bases in frame from base 1. CDR1 and CDR2 are drawn from the germline V gene: SGHTA, FQGNSA.